Sequencing of this T cell receptor beta chain was carried out in a study of blood T cells in healthy people across ages. With respect to this clonotype: A much larger clone lies one base from this, so it may be a read error.

Each donor had 8.5 to 10 milliliters of peripheral blood drawn. Total RNA amounts of at least 6 micrograms were extracted per sample. CDR1 and CDR2 from the germline V gene are ENHRY and SYGVKD. The CDR3 has 14 amino acids. With a J-beta primer mix and a sample-barcoded 5' primer, a second PCR ran about 7 to 11 cycles. The yield of each sample was at least 3 million CDR3-containing paired-end reads. One entry per CDR3 protein, called by TCRdb with MiXCR from the 5' RACE reads. The sample contains roughly 1.5 million distinct CDR3 sequences, approximately 39% of which appear only once. The source is a woman aged 18-29 years in good health. The chain recombines TRBV10-3 with TRBJ2-1; 8 positions match TRBD2. The DNA end is a closer match to TRBJ2-7, so the J assignment may be wrong. Sequencing was carried out using blood. The CDR3 DNA sequence: TGTGCCATCAGTGAAATACTAGCGGACAATGAGCAGTACTTC. This translates into CAISEILADNEQYF.